Below, 23 T cell receptor beta chains from the same sample are listed, as sequenced in a study of early T cells in non-severe SARS-CoV-2 infection. TCRdb re-derived calls from the 5' RACE reads in MiXCR, one entry per CDR3 protein. Among more than 65,000 distinct CDR3 sequences listed, approximately 15% were seen once. The sequencing sample was made of whole blood. The origin of the receptors is an adult who was a healthcare worker with PCR-confirmed SARS-CoV-2 infection or an uninfected control (not recorded which).

In this sample, this clonotype turned up many times. V gene TRBV29-1 combines with J gene TRBJ1-2; 7 nucleotides align to TRBD1. Per germline, CDR1 SQVTM and CDR2 ANQGSEA. The CDR3 has 14 residues. J gave up 4 bases and V 0 bases, and 5 bases lay outside the gene matches. This chain's CDR3 is CSVEDPGTAYGYTF. The CDR3 DNA follows: TGCAGCGTTGAAGACCCCGGGACAGCCTATGGCTACACCTTC.

This clonotype was detected a few times. The chain uses TRBV6-2 or TRBV6-3 and TRBJ2-7; TRBD2 agrees at 14 bases. Unmatched junction bases numbered 4, after V lost 2 bases and J lost 4 bases. The CDR3 consists of 16 residues. In germline, CDR1 is MNHEY, CDR2 SVGEGT. DNA of the CDR3: TGTGCCAGCAGTTACCCCCGGACTAGCGGGGGGTACGAGCAGTACTTC. As protein: CASSYPRTSGGYEQYF.

The chain is built from TRBV11-3 and TRBJ2-3, with 11 bases lining up with TRBD2. The CDR3 sequence is 18 residues long. The V gene's germline CDR1 is SGHNT and CDR2 YENEEA. V shed 5 bases and J 5 bases; nucleotides not matched to a gene: 15. The CDR3 DNA sequence: TGTGCCAGCAGCCCGGGACTAGCGGCCAGCTTGGGGGGAGATACGCAGTATTTT. It codes for CASSPGLAASLGGDTQYF. The whole variable domain, remainder taken from reference TRBV11-3 and TRBJ2-3, is EAGVVQSPRYKIIEKKQPVAFWCNPISGHNTLYWYLQNLGQGPELLIRYENEEAVDDSQLPKDRFSAERLKGVDSTLKIQPAELGDSAVYLCASSPGLAASLGGDTQYFGPGTRLTVL.

Ten or more counts support this clonotype. The J gene is TRBJ2-2, the V gene TRBV2; 10 bases are shared with TRBD1. Germline CDR1 and CDR2: SNHLY and FYNNEI. This CDR3 is 19 amino acids long. Trimming removed 7 bases from V and 3 bases from J; junction bases left unmatched: 17. The CDR3 bases are TGTGCCAGCAATCCCCGGGACAGGGGATTTCGTTCCTACACCGGGGAGCTGTTTTTT. Its protein is CASNPRDRGFRSYTGELFF. The whole variable domain, remainder taken from reference TRBV2 and TRBJ2-2, is EPEVTQTPSHQVTQMGQEVILRCVPISNHLYFYWYRQILGQKVEFLVSFYNNEISEKSEIFDDQFSVERPDGSNFTLKIRSTKLEDSAMYFCASNPRDRGFRSYTGELFFGEGSRLTVL.

In this sample, this clonotype turned up a few times. The chain combines TRBV30 with TRBJ2-7; 9 bases match TRBD1. Germline lookup yields CDR1 GTSNPN and CDR2 SVGIG (reference sequence). Trimming took 6 bases from V and 1 from J; bases not matched to a gene: 4. The CDR3 sequence is 13 residues long. CDR3: CACPGQGSYEQYF. DNA of the CDR3: TGTGCCTGTCCAGGACAGGGGTCCTACGAGCAGTACTTC.

This clonotype was observed a few times. The chain carries TRBV7-9 and TRBJ2-5; D call uncertain. Trimming left V 5 bases short and J 4 bases short, with 14 bases between. The germline V gene encodes CDR1 SEHNR and CDR2 FQNEAQ (reference sequence). The CDR3 totals 14 residues. The CDR3 loop is CASSISRARETQYF. DNA of the CDR3: TGTGCCAGCAGCATCTCTAGGGCACGAGAGACCCAGTACTTC. Combining the CDR3 with reference TRBV7-9 and TRBJ2-5 gives the whole variable domain DTGVSQNPRHKITKRGQNVTFRCDPISEHNRLYWYRQTLGQGPEFLTYFQNEAQLEKSRLLSDRFSAERPKGSFSTLEIQRTEQGDSAMYLCASSISRARETQYFGPGTRLLVL.

This clonotype has at least ten counts. The chain recombines TRBV2 with TRBJ1-6; no clear D gene. The CDR3 totals 15 residues. With 6 bases removed from V and 2 bases from J, the gap between germline ends came to 11 bases. The germline V gene encodes CDR1 SNHLY and CDR2 FYNNEI. The CDR3 here is CASRAGWPYNSPLHF. In nucleotides, the CDR3 is TGTGCCAGCAGGGCGGGATGGCCCTATAATTCACCCCTCCACTTT.

Many counts were recorded for this clonotype. The rearrangement links TRBV10-2 to TRBJ1-1; TRBD1 is a possible D gene (6 bases). In germline, CDR1 is WSHSY, CDR2 SAAADI. The CDR3 consists of 15 residues. Trimming cost V 0 bases and J 7 bases, with 15 bases left between them. The CDR3 region has the DNA TGCGCCAGCAGTGAGTCTCACCGGGACACGGGTGAAGCTTTCTTT. Translation: CASSESHRDTGEAFF.

J is TRBJ1-5 and V is TRBV5-5, with 7 bases lining up with TRBD1. V dropped 4 bases and J dropped 4; count of bases not matched to a gene: 8. The CDR3 totals 15 residues. Looked up from germline, CDR1 is SGHKS and CDR2 is YYEKEE (reference sequence). CDR3 sequence reads: CASSPTGQGNQPQHF. The CDR3 region has the DNA TGTGCCAGCAGCCCGACAGGGCAAGGGAATCAGCCCCAGCATTTT.

This clonotype was counted a few times. This CDR3 is CASSPHSQGGYEQYF. The CDR3 DNA reads as TGTGCCAGCAGCCCCCACAGCCAGGGAGGGTACGAGCAGTACTTC. This rearrangement joins TRBV3-1 to TRBJ2-7; the match to TRBD2 covers 7 bases. Per the germline V gene, CDR1 is LGHDT and CDR2 is YNNKEL (reference sequence). J gave up 4 bases and V 4 bases, and 10 bases lay outside the gene matches. This CDR3 has 15 residues.

This clonotype was detected ten times or more. The chain uses TRBV20-1 and TRBJ2-5, with D hard to call. The CDR3 is 12 amino acids. Germline assignment: CDR1 DFQATT and CDR2 SNEGSKA (reference sequence). Trimming cost V 1 base and J 5 bases, with 8 bases left between them. CDR3 loop: CSARADRETQYF. CDR3 nucleotide sequence: TGCAGTGCTAGAGCGGATAGGGAGACCCAGTACTTC.

There are many counts of this clonotype. V and J are TRBV2 and TRBJ2-1; D gene unclear. This CDR3 has 10 amino acids. Trimming stripped 4 bases from V and 12 bases from J, with 7 bases between. Germline V lookup: CDR1 SNHLY, CDR2 FYNNEI. The CDR3 DNA reads TGTGCCAGCAGTGTCCAGCGGCAGTTCTTC. As protein: CASSVQRQFF.

This clonotype was observed a handful of times. The V and J genes are TRBV20-1 and TRBJ1-5, with a possible D match to TRBD1 (5 bases). V lost 0 bases to trimming and J lost 8 bases, with 17 bases between them. Germline V gene sequence: CDR1 DFQATT, CDR2 SNEGSKA (reference sequence). The CDR3 contains 15 residues. The CDR3 loop reads CSARDGGRGSEPQHF. CDR3 sequence (DNA): TGCAGTGCTAGAGATGGAGGAAGGGGCAGTGAGCCCCAGCATTTT.

This clonotype showed up many times. V and J are TRBV7-6 and TRBJ1-5; no firm D call. Germline CDR1 and CDR2: SGHVS and FNYEAQ. The CDR3 has 14 residues. Trimming pared 6 bases from V and 0 bases from J, leaving 9 bases between. CDR3: CASSLTDSNQPQHF. CDR3 sequence (DNA): TGTGCCAGCAGTCTCACGGATAGCAATCAGCCCCAGCATTTT.

This clonotype was seen only a few times. The rearrangement uses TRBV7-9 and TRBJ1-5; D ambiguous. Trimming took 3 bases from V and 3 from J, leaving 9 bases between them. CDR3 length equals 14 residues. Germline V gives CDR1 SEHNR, CDR2 FQNEAQ (reference sequence). The CDR3 loop reads CASSLAGDNQPQHF. In nucleotides, the CDR3 is TGTGCCAGCAGCTTGGCAGGCGACAATCAGCCCCAGCATTTT.

This clonotype was counted between two and nine times. This sequence joins TRBV7-8 and TRBJ2-1; D not certain. CDR1 and CDR2 (germline): SGHVS, FQNEAQ. The CDR3 loop spans 17 amino acids. The germline V and J ends were trimmed by 0 bases and 0 bases, with 12 bases remaining between them. The CDR3 DNA follows: TGTGCCAGCAGCTTAGCGGTCGGGCAGAGCTCCTACAATGAGCAGTTCTTC. Its protein product is CASSLAVGQSSYNEQFF.

With respect to this clonotype: A single base separates this from a much larger clone, so it may be a read error. The V gene is TRBV19, the J gene TRBJ1-2; 11 nucleotides match TRBD1. The CDR3 contains 16 residues. Germline CDR1 reads LNHDA; CDR2 reads SQIVND (reference sequence). Unmatched junction bases numbered 13, after V lost 3 bases and J lost 10 bases. The CDR3 DNA follows: TGTGCCAGTAGTATCGCGCCTGGGACAGGGGGGTACGACTACACCTTC. Translating it yields CASSIAPGTGGYDYTF.

J is TRBJ2-3 and V is TRBV2; D might be TRBD1 or TRBD2, each matching 5 bases. Germline assignment: CDR1 SNHLY and CDR2 FYNNEI. The V end lost 0 bases, the J end lost 5 bases, and 15 bases lay between the germline ends. The CDR3 has 16 amino acids. CDR3 sequence (DNA): TGTGCCAGCAGTGAAGCGCATGGGACCTCGAGAGATACGCAGTATTTT. It translates to CASSEAHGTSRDTQYF.

This clonotype was seen at least ten times. The rearrangement uses TRBV29-1 and TRBJ1-1, with D unclear. Trimming took 8 bases from V and 0 from J, leaving 7 bases between them. Germline V CDR1 and CDR2: SQVTM, ANQGSEA. The CDR3 loop spans 11 amino acids. This CDR3 is CSTYLNTEAFF. CDR3 nucleotides: TGCAGCACCTACTTGAACACTGAAGCTTTCTTT.

This clonotype came up many times. The CDR3 region has the DNA TGTGCCAGCAGCGGATGGAGTTTAGCGGGTCCTACGAACACCGGGGAGCTGTTTTTT. Encoded protein: CASSGWSLAGPTNTGELFF. The genes are TRBV9 and TRBJ2-2; 7 bases map to TRBD2. Unmatched junction bases numbered 14, after V lost 3 bases and J lost 0 bases. The germline gives CDR1 SGDLS, CDR2 YYNGEE. This CDR3 spans 19 amino acids.

The chain joins TRBV2 to TRBJ1-5, with D uncertain. This CDR3 has 14 residues. CDR1 is SNHLY, CDR2 FYNNEI, per germline. Deletions cut 3 bases from V and 6 bases from J, with 12 bases between. The CDR3 bases are TGTGCCAGCAGTGATCGGTATGGGCCTCAGCCCCAGCATTTT. Translation: CASSDRYGPQPQHF.

A note on this clonotype: Possible read error: a much larger clone is one base away. This chain connects TRBV7-3 to TRBJ2-5; 9 nucleotides agree with TRBD2. V shed 5 bases and J 0 bases; nucleotides not matched to a gene: 1. This CDR3 has 14 amino acids. Germline CDR1 and CDR2: SGHTA and FQGTGA. In DNA form, the CDR3 reads TGTGCCAGCAGCCTAGCGGGGCACCAAGAGACCCAGTACTTC. This encodes CASSLAGHQETQYF.

Concerning this clonotype: A much bigger clone sits one base away, suggesting this may be a read error. The chain is built from TRBV6-1 and TRBJ2-6; 9 bases fit TRBD1. V shed 5 bases and J 8 bases; nucleotides not matched to a gene: 10. The CDR3 consists of 16 residues. Germline values: CDR1 MNHNS, CDR2 SASEGT. This chain's CDR3 is CASSKQGADGTNVLTF. For the CDR3, the DNA is TGTGCCAGCAGTAAACAGGGGGCGGACGGGACCAACGTCCTGACTTTC.